The sequence of this T cell receptor (beta chain) was determined in a study of T cell responses to AZD1222 COVID-19 vaccine (dated by TCRdb to the early 2020s). Some background on the complete study: A total of about 250 trial participants underwent TCR sequencing, of whom more than 200 had received two doses of AZD1222 and some 25 had received two doses of the MenACWY control vaccine. Trial participants were enrolled by age into subgroups of 18-55, 56-69 and 70-plus years, and around 150, 28 and 57 TCR-sequenced participants, respectively, were included in these subgroups. General findings and caveats noted by the study authors: In the small 56-69-year group, the increase in depth fell short of significance, most likely because of low power. Most participants were white British and females outnumbered males, and the authors suggested that clonal diversity may have been underestimated. Reportedly, almost half of the unique spike-specific TCRs recognized epitopes lying outside the regions that are mutated in the B.1.351 and B.1.1.7 variants. Vaccine-associated CD4 TCRs spanned the whole spike protein, with dominant responses in regions 160-218 and 743-854. Because no day 14 peak-response samples were available, the repertoires could be characterized only after the peak T cell response. After two AZD1222 doses, both the breadth and the depth of spike-specific TCRs were significantly higher than at day 0 and than in MenACWY recipients. Conclusions about previously exposed vaccinees were limited because only a handful of AZD1222 recipients were SARS-CoV-2 seropositive at baseline.

Turning to this clone: Its antigen target is currently unknown. Base qualities are not recorded, but no much larger clone differs from it by a single base.

CDR1 and CDR2 were assigned from the germline V gene as SGHTA and FQGNSA. Inclusive of the bounding cysteine and phenylalanine, the CDR3 is 15 residues long. Of all the DNA, just the CDR3 is kept, 45 bases in frame from base 1. Trimming removed 5 bases from V and 0 bases from J, leaving 13 bases between the germline ends. The CDR3 regions of human TCRbeta chains were subjected to immunosequencing. On the study's bioinformatics: Repertoire TCRs were checked for matches against a reference library of SARS-CoV-2-specific TCRs that had been generated using the MIRA antigen-specificity platform. Breadth meant the fraction of unique TCRs that were SARS-CoV-2-associated, whereas depth meant the fraction of total T cells that were SARS-CoV-2-associated. Using the MIRA data, each spike-specific TCR was assigned both to the spike region to which the TCR was reactive and to a CD4 or CD8 class. Log10-transformed breadth and depth values were compared by one-way ANOVA with Sidak's multiple comparisons tests. What TCRdb holds here is the immuneACCESS table cut down to in-frame rearrangements. Part of the clones is not present; checked against another copy, under half of the missing clones reflect an unresolved V gene, and the others are unexplained. V and J calls and clone size are copied from that table; D and trimming were computed from the DNA. The sample table shows approximately 180,000 clones, and 85% to 90% are seen once. Roughly 4.3% of the sample belongs to the ten largest clones.

Reading the label with the study, this specimen's time point is: about 28 days (+/-7) after the second vaccine dose. Per the publication, the treatment or condition label means: meningococcal conjugate vaccine given as trial control. Vaccinee samples were obtained from the UK trials COV001 and COV002, which included a single-blind randomized controlled phase 2/3 trial of AZD1222 (ChAdOx1 nCoV-19) in healthy adults. For TCRbeta chain sequencing, PBMC samples from trial participants were taken at day 0 and at day 28 after the second dose. This clonotype was sampled from an adult who received the MenACWY meningococcal vaccine as a control. This chain is built from TRBV7-2 and TRBJ1-2, with the identity of the D gene unclear. This specimen consisted of peripheral blood, obtained 28 days after the second dose of the MenACWY control vaccine. The sequence in DNA is TGTGCCAGCAGCCCCGCATGGGGAGCTAACTATGGCTACACCTTC. Its translation is CASSPAWGANYGYTF.